This TCR beta chain originates from a study of early T cells in non-severe SARS-CoV-2 infection. Background on the study: Chains were not paired, and sequencing was done on bulk RNA from unsorted whole blood. Study observations and caveats: Sequences matched to VDJdb favored anti-spike CD8 responses, while private and CD4 specificities were missed.

This clonotype has a count of ten or more. What it binds is not known. CDR3 length equals 15 residues. CDR1 and CDR2 from the germline V gene are SEHNR and FQNEAQ (reference sequence). V dropped 5 bases and J dropped 1 base, with 14 bases sitting between them. Individual cDNA molecules received unique molecular identifiers during library preparation. TCRdb used MiXCR to reprocess the 5' RACE reads, holding one entry per CDR3 protein. The profile shows approximately 27,000 distinct CDR3 sequences, 4.5% to 5.5% of them singletons. V usage is TRBV7-9 and J usage is TRBJ1-1, with D tentatively TRBD1 (5 bases). Specimen: whole blood. The sequence derives from an adult who was a healthcare worker with PCR-confirmed SARS-CoV-2 infection or an uninfected control (not recorded which). CDR3 coding DNA: TGTGCCAGCAGCCCCCACCGCGGGGGGAACACTGAAGCTTTCTTT. Protein sequence: CASSPHRGGNTEAFF.